This record looks at one T cell receptor (beta chain) sequence and its context. The data derive from a study of blood T cell repertoires in COVID-19. For the study at large: Samples of COVID-19 (acute and convalescent) were obtained from the United States, Italy and Spain. In each case, the material was cDNA or gDNA derived from T cells, B-cell-depleted T cells, or PBMCs.

Clones were read by immunoSEQ multiplex PCR, and TCRdb kept only the in-frame ones, dropping some. The sample consists of about 36,000 clones, roughly 90% of them appearing once. Germline assignment: CDR1 LNHDA and CDR2 SQIVND (reference sequence). This CDR3 has 14 residues. The trim removed 6 bases at V and 5 bases at J, leaving 9 bases unmatched. The chain links TRBV19 to TRBJ1-2; 7 nucleotides line up with TRBD1. Material: peripheral blood. This receptor was obtained from a man aged 55 to 70 with acute or convalescent COVID-19. CDR3 protein: CASRVRQGIYGYTF. CDR3 sequence (DNA): TGTGCCAGTAGGGTCCGACAGGGCATTTATGGCTACACCTTC.